This TCR beta chain originates from a study of shared clonotypes between healthy human individuals. Study results and limitations: Limitation of the genetic and exposure-history diversity represented came from the few donors.

In germline, CDR1 is SEHNR, CDR2 FQNEAQ (reference sequence). Between the trimmed V and J ends, which lost 4 bases and 9 bases, there was a span of 25 bases. The CDR3 runs 16 residues. As concerns this clone: Its antigen is unknown.

The naive CD8 population came from CD45RO-negative cells selected for CCR7, without terminally differentiated effector memory CD45RA+ cells. Sorted subsets were amplified in replicate PCRs using 200 ng DNA, 25,000 to 30,000 T cell genomes. Method: immunoSEQ multiplex PCR; TCRdb's copy keeps in-frame clones and lacks some. The repertoire holds more than 600,000 clones, with about 92% as singletons. Material for sequencing was naive CD8+ T cells sorted from blood. The receptor was derived from a man aged 25 to 40 in good health. J is TRBJ2-7 and V is TRBV7-9; tentative D call: TRBD1 (5 bases). The CDR3 region has the DNA TGTGCCAGCAGCTCGGGCCGCACAGGAGCTCCTACGGGGCAGTACTTC. This codes for CASSSGRTGAPTGQYF. Full variable domain (missing parts from reference TRBV7-9 and TRBJ2-7): DTGVSQNPRHKITKRGQNVTFRCDPISEHNRLYWYRQTLGQGPEFLTYFQNEAQLEKSRLLSDRFSAERPKGSFSTLEIQRTEQGDSAMYLCASSSGRTGAPTGQYFGPGTRLTVT.